This T cell receptor (beta chain) was recorded in a study of T-cell memory formation after mild COVID-19. Only a few counts were recorded for this clonotype. Looked up from germline, CDR1 is KGHDR and CDR2 is SFDVKD. The CDR3 extends over 16 amino acids. V shed 1 base and J 1 base; nucleotides not matched to a gene: 3. TCRdb reprocessed the 5' RACE reads via MiXCR and lists one record per CDR3 protein. Of 550,000 to 700,000 distinct CDR3 sequences listed, roughly 18% are singletons. The specimen sequenced was PBMCs or a T cell subset sorted from them (not recorded which). The rearrangement links TRBV24-1 to TRBJ2-1; TRBD1 agrees at 7 bases. The receptor's source is an adult woman who had mild COVID-19 (a few samples of this study predate the infection). Cell type and time point are not known. The CDR3 loop is CATSDFRQGSYNEQFF. In DNA form, the CDR3 reads TGTGCCACCAGTGATTTCCGACAGGGATCCTACAATGAGCAGTTCTTC.